This T cell receptor (beta chain) was sequenced for a study of breast tumors, draining lymph nodes, adjacent tissues. Via MiXCR, TCRdb re-called the multiplex PCR reads, giving one row per CDR3 protein. The sample shows more than 20,000 distinct CDR3 sequences, around 50% of them seen only once. V was shortened by 5 bases and J by 7 bases, with 30 bases between the two germline ends. The germline V gene encodes CDR1 MDHEN and CDR2 SYDVKM. The CDR3 runs to 19 residues. This clonotype was counted many times. This receptor was identified in a female donor with breast cancer. Some clones in this sample may be carry-over from other donors' samples. The V and J genes are TRBV28 and TRBJ1-5; weak D call: TRBD1 (5 bases). Specimen: breast tumor tissue. The CDR3 reads CASSPIPRDGALYGQPQHF. The CDR3 nucleotides are TGTGCCAGCAGTCCTATCCCCCGGGACGGGGCTCTCTACGGACAGCCCCAGCATTTT.